These 2 T cell receptor beta chains were all obtained from the same sample, sequenced in a study of Graves' ophthalmopathy and Graves' hyperthyroidism. The study amplified TCR beta CDR3 regions using RNA transcripts. First-round RT-PCR used HTBI primers; second-round multiplex PCR followed. Each CDR3 protein is one row after TCRdb ran MiXCR on the multiplex PCR reads. The data show some 1.1 million distinct CDR3 sequences, with roughly 35% seen just once and approximately 12% held by the top ten. The sequenced sample consisted of peripheral blood or thyroid tissue (not recorded which). Receptors were obtained from an adult man with Graves' hyperthyroidism.

V usage is TRBV7-9 and J usage is TRBJ2-5, with D perhaps matching TRBD2 (6 bases). The CDR3 extends over 16 amino acids. The germline V gene has CDR1 SEHNR and CDR2 FQNEAQ (reference sequence). Trimming cost V 2 bases and J 2 bases, with 15 bases left between them. The CDR3 sequence is CASSLFLGGGQETQYF. DNA of the CDR3: TGTGCCAGCAGCTTATTCCTCGGGGGTGGGCAAGAGACCCAGTACTTC.

In this sample, this clonotype turned up a few times. The J gene is TRBJ1-4, the V gene TRBV5-1; 7 bases fit TRBD1. Unmatched junction bases numbered 7, after V lost 0 bases and J lost 8 bases. This CDR3 is built from 15 residues. Germline-derived CDR1 and CDR2 are SGHRS and YFSETQ. In nucleotides, the CDR3 is TGCGCCAGCAGCTTGGCCAACAGGGGATACGAAAAACTGTTTTTT. Translating it yields CASSLANRGYEKLFF.